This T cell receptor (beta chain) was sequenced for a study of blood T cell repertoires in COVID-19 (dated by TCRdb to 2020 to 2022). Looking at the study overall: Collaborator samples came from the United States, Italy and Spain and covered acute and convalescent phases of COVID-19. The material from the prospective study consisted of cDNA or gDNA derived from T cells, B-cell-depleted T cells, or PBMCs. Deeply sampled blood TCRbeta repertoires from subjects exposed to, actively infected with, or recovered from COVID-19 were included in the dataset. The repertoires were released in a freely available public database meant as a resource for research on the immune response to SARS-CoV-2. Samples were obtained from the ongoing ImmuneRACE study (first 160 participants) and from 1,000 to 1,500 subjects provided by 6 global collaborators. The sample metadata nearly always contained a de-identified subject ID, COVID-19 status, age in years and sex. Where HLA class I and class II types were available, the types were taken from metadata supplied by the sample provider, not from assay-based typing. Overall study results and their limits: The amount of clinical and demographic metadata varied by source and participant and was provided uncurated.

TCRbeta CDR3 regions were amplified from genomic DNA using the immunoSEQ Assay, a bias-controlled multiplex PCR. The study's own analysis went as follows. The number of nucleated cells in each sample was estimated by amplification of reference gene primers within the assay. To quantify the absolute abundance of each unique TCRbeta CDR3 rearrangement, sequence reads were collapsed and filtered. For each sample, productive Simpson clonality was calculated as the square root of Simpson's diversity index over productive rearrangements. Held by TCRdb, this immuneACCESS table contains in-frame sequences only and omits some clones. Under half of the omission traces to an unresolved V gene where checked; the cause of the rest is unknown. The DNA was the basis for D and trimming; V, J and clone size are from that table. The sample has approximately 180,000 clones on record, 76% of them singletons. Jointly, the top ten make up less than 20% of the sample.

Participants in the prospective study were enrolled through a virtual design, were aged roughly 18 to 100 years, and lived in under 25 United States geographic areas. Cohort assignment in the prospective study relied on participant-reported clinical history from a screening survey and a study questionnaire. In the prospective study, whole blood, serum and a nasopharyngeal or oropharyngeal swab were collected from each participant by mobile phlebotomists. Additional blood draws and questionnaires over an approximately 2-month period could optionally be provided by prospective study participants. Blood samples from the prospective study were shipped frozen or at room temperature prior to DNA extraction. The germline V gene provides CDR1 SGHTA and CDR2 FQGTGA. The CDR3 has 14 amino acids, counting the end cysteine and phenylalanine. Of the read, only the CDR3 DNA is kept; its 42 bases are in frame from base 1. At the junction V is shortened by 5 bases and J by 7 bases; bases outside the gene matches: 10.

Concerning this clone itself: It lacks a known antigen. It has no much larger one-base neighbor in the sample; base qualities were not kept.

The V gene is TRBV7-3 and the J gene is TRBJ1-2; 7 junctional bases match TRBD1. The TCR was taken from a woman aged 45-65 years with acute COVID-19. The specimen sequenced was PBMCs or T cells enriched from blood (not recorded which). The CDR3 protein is CASSPMVTGIGYTF. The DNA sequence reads TGTGCCAGCAGCCCCATGGTGACAGGGATTGGCTACACCTTC.